This T cell receptor beta chain is from a study of T-cell memory formation after mild COVID-19. Study-wide results and caveats: Clonal second-wave expansions that peaked on day 37 had unconfirmed SARS-CoV-2 specificity. Pre-infection memory contained some responding clones, which suggested that cross-reactive memory had joined.

One entry per CDR3 protein, called by TCRdb with MiXCR from the 5' RACE reads. Here the sample spans 350,000 or so distinct CDR3 sequences, under 25% being singletons. The CDR3 covers 12 residues. The V and J ends lost 6 bases and 5 bases respectively, with 11 bases between them. The germline CDR1 and CDR2 sequences are SGHKS and YYEKEE (reference sequence). The table lists this clonotype with a few counts. Its antigen is still unknown. The TCR comes from an adult woman who had mild COVID-19 (a few samples of this study predate the infection). Cell type and time point are not known. The rearrangement uses TRBV5-5 and TRBJ1-1; D gene unclear. The sequenced sample consisted of PBMCs or a T cell subset sorted from them (not recorded which). CDR3 DNA sequence: TGTGCCAGCACCCTGCCAATTACTGAAGCTTTCTTT. Translation: CASTLPITEAFF. Complete variable domain (other parts from reference TRBV5-5 and TRBJ1-1): DAGVTQSPTHLIKTRGQQVTLRCSPISGHKSVSWYQQVLGQGPQFIFQYYEKEERGRGNFPDRFSARQFPNYSSELNVNALLLGDSALYLCASTLPITEAFFGQGTRLTVV.